This T cell receptor (beta chain) was profiled in a study of T cells after posttransplantation cyclophosphamide. Study-level results: Donor-recipient repertoire similarity was low at 1-2 months, rising over year one. Blood and skin or GI T cell repertoires showed limited TRB overlap. Recipient CMV seropositivity and CMV reactivation strongly tracked TRB clonality.

About this clone itself: The target antigen is unknown.

TCRdb keeps only in-frame clones here, not all; method: immunoSEQ multiplex PCR. The sample consists of around 37,000 clones, over 75% of them appearing once. This CDR3 is built from 14 residues. V was clipped by 0 bases and J by 4 bases, with 10 bases between them. Germline V lookup: CDR1 SGHRS, CDR2 YFSETQ. Treatment was busulfan-fludarabine conditioning, a marrow graft, and cyclophosphamide on days +3 and +4. This sequence was found in a female patient between 35 and 55 years old who received an allogeneic stem cell transplant from a related donor, was CMV-positive, and had no GVHD. Some T cells may have come from the graft donor. The gene calls are TRBV5-1 and TRBJ1-1; perhaps TRBD1 as D (5 bases). The specimen comprised CD4+ T cells sorted from blood, sampled around 2,000 days after a stem cell transplant with posttransplant cyclophosphamide. The CDR3 here is CASSLGGQSTEAFF. CDR3 DNA: TGCGCCAGCAGCTTGGGGGGCCAGAGCACTGAAGCTTTCTTT. The full variable domain, its missing parts supplied by reference TRBV5-1 and TRBJ1-1, is KAGVTQTPRYLIKTRGQQVTLSCSPISGHRSVSWYQQTPGQGLQFLFEYFSETQRNKGNFPGRFSGRQFSNSRSEMNVSTLELGDSALYLCASSLGGQSTEAFFGQGTRLTVV.